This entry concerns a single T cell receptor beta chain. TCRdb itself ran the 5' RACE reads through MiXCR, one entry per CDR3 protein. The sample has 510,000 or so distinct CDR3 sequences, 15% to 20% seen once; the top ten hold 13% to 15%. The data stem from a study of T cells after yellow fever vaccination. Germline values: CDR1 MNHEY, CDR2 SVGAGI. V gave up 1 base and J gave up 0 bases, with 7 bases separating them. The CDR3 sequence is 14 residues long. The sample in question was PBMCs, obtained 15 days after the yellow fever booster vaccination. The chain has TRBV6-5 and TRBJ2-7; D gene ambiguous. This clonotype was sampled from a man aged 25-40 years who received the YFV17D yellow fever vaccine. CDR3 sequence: CASSYLGFSYEQYF. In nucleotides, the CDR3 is TGTGCCAGCAGTTACTTGGGGTTCTCCTACGAGCAGTACTTC.